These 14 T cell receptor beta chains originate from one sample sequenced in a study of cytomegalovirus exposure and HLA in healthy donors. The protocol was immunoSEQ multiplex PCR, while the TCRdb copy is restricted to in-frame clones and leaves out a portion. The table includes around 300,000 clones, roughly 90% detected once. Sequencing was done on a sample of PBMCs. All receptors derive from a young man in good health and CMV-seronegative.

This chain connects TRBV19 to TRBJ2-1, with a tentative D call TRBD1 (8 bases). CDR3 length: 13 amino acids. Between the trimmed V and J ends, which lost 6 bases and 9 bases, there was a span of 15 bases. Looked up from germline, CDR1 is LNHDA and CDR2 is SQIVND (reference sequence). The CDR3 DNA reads TGTGCCAGTAGCACGTACAGGGGGGGTGAGCAGTTCTTC. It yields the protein CASSTYRGGEQFF.

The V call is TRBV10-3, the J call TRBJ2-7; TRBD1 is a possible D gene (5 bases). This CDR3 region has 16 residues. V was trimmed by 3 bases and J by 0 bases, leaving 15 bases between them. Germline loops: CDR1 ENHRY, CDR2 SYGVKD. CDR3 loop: CAISDSVRASSYEQYF. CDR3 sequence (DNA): TGTGCCATCAGTGATTCAGTCAGGGCGAGCTCCTACGAGCAGTACTTC.

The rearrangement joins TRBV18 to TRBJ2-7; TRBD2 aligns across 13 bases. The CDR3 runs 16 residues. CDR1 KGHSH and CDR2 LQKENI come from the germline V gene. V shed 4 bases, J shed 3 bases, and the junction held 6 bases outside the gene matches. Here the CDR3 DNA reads TGTGCCAGCTCACGAACCGGGACTAGCGGGGTCTACGAGCAGTACTTC. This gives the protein CASSRTGTSGVYEQYF. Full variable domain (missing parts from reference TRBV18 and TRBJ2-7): NAGVMQNPRHLVRRRGQEARLRCSPMKGHSHVYWYRQLPEEGLKFMVYLQKENIIDESGMPKERFSAEFPKEGPSILRIQQVVRGDSAAYFCASSRTGTSGVYEQYFGPGTRLTVT.

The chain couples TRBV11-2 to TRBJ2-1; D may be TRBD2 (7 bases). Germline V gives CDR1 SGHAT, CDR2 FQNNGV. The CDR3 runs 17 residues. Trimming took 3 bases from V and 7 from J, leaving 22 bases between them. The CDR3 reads CASSFPRLAGQGNEQFF. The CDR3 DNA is TGTGCCAGCAGCTTCCCTCGACTAGCAGGGCAGGGGAATGAGCAGTTCTTC.

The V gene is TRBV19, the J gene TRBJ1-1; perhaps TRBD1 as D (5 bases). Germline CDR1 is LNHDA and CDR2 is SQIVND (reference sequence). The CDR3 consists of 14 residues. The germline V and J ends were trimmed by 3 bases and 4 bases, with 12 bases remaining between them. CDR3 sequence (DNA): TGTGCCAGTAGTATGGAGGTGGGGGGCACTGAAGCTTTCTTT. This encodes CASSMEVGGTEAFF.

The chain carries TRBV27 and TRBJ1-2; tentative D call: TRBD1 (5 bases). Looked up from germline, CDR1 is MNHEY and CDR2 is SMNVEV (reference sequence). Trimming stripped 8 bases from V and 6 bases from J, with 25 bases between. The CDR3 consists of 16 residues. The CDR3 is CASLTRQGILSDGYTF. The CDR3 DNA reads TGTGCCAGCCTGACGAGGCAGGGAATTCTAAGTGATGGCTACACCTTC.

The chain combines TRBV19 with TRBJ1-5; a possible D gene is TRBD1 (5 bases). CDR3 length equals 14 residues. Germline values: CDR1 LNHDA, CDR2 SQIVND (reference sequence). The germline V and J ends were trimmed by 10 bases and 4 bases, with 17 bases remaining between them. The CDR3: CATTRQFGNQPQHF. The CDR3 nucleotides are TGTGCCACCACAAGACAGTTCGGGAATCAGCCCCAGCATTTT.

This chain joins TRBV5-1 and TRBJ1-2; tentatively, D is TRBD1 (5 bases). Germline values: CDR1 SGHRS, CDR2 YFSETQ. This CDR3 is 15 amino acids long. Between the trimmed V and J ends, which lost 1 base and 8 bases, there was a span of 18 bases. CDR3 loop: CASSLNTDTILGYTF. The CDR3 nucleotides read TGCGCCAGCAGCTTGAATACGGACACGATCTTGGGCTACACCTTC.

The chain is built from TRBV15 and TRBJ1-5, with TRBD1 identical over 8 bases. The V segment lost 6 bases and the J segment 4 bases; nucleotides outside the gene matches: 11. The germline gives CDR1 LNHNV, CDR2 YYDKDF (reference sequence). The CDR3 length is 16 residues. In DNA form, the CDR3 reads TGTGCCACCAGAGAAACCCCAGGGGGCTTTAATCAGCCCCAGCATTTT. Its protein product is CATRETPGGFNQPQHF.

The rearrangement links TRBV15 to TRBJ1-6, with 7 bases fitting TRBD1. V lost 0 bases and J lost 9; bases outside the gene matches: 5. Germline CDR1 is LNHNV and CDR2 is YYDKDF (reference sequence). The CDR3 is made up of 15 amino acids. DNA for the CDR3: TGTGCCACCAGCAGAGATAAGGGGGCTGGTTCACCCCTCCACTTT. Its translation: CATSRDKGAGSPLHF.

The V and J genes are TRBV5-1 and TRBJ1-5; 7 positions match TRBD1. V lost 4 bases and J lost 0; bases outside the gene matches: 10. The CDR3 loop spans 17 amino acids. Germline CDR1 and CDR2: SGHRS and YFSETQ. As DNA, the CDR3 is TGCGCCAGCAGCCCCGAACCGGGACAGAATAGCAATCAGCCCCAGCATTTT. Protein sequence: CASSPEPGQNSNQPQHF.

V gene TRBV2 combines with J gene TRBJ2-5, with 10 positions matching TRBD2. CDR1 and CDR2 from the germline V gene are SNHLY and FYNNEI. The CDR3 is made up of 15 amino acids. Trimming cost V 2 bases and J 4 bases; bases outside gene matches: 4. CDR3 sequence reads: CASSEQRGGRETQYF. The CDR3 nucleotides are TGTGCCAGCAGTGAACAGCGGGGGGGGCGAGAGACCCAGTACTTC.

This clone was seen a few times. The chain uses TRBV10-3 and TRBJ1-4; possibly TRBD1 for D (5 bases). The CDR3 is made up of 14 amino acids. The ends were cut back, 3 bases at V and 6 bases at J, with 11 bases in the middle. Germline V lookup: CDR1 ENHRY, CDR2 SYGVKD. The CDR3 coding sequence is TGTGCCATCAGTGAACGTCAGGGTGATGAAAAACTGTTTTTT. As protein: CAISERQGDEKLFF.

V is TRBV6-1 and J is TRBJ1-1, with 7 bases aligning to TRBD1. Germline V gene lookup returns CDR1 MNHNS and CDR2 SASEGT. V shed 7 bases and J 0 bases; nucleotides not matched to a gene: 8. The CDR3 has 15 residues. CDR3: CASNIQGTLNTEAFF. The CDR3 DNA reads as TGTGCCAGCAATATACAGGGGACCCTGAACACTGAAGCTTTCTTT.